Listed here are 25 T cell receptor beta chains from one sample, sequenced in a study of blood T cells in healthy people across ages. Primers used in a second PCR of roughly 6 to 11 cycles were a sample-barcoded 5' primer and a J-beta primer mix. TCRdb analysed the 5' RACE reads with MiXCR anew, one entry per CDR3 protein. The sample lists 1.2 million to 1.5 million distinct CDR3 sequences, about 40% occurring once. Source material: blood. The receptors derive from a woman under 30 in good health.

This clonotype was observed a handful of times. The rearrangement joins TRBV2 to TRBJ2-1; maybe TRBD2 (5 bases). V lost 6 bases to trimming and J lost 1 base, with 16 bases between them. Germline values: CDR1 SNHLY, CDR2 FYNNEI. The CDR3 has 16 amino acids. CDR3 nucleotides: TGTGCCAGCAGACCTAGTGGAGGTGGGTCCTACAATGAGCAGTTCTTC. Its translation: CASRPSGGGSYNEQFF.

Here the CDR3 reads CASSPRFVRGQSGDTLYF. CDR3 DNA sequence: TGTGCCAGCAGCCCCCGTTTCGTCCGGGGCCAGAGTGGGGATACGCTGTATTTT. V gene TRBV21-1 combines with J gene TRBJ2-3; the table's D gene call, TRBD1, was not cross checked with the DNA. TRBV21-1 is a documented pseudogene. This CDR3 region has 18 residues.

This clonotype was detected a few times. The chain has TRBV6-5 and TRBJ2-1; D is tentatively TRBD1 or TRBD2 (5 bases each). Trimming stripped 5 bases from V and 8 bases from J, with 22 bases between. Germline CDR1 reads MNHEY; CDR2 reads SVGAGI. This CDR3 contains 16 residues. The CDR3 sequence: CASSQLYGTAFYEQFF. Written as DNA, the CDR3 is TGTGCCAGCAGTCAACTCTACGGGACCGCCTTCTATGAGCAGTTCTTC.

V gene TRBV20-1 combines with J gene TRBJ2-3; no clear D gene. The CDR3 extends over 15 amino acids. V was trimmed by 0 bases and J by 7 bases, leaving 17 bases between them. The germline CDR1 and CDR2 sequences are DFQATT and SNEGSKA (reference sequence). The CDR3 is CSAREWTVHLNTQYF. The CDR3 DNA reads as TGCAGTGCTAGAGAGTGGACGGTGCATTTAAATACGCAGTATTTT.

Only one count was recorded for this clonotype. In nucleotides, the CDR3 is TGTGCCAGCAGCCCCGGGACAGGGGGGGCGGCAGCCAAAAACATTCAGTACTTC. Protein sequence: CASSPGTGGAAAKNIQYF. The rearrangement uses TRBV9 and TRBJ2-4, with 11 positions matching TRBD1. The CDR3 contains 18 residues. The V and J ends lost 4 bases and 0 bases, in that order; junction bases with no gene match: 9. Germline V gives CDR1 SGDLS, CDR2 YYNGEE.

On this clonotype itself: One junction end disagrees with the germline gene, perhaps due to a read error. This sequence joins TRBV2 and TRBJ2-2; a possible D gene is TRBD1 (7 bases). The germline CDR1 and CDR2 sequences are SNHLY and FYNNEI. The CDR3 loop spans 15 amino acids. The CDR3: CASRPDRMNTGGLFF. The CDR3 DNA is TGTGCCAGCAGACCGGACAGGATGAACACCGGGGGGCTGTTTTTT.

The CDR3 nucleotides read TGTGCCAGCAGTAAAACGGAGGGCAATGAGCAGTTCTTC. Translated, it gives CASSKTEGNEQFF. J is TRBJ2-1 and V is TRBV27, with a tentative D call TRBD2 (6 bases). V was clipped by 5 bases and J by 6 bases, with 11 bases between them. This CDR3 region has 13 residues. Germline CDR1 and CDR2: MNHEY and SMNVEV (reference sequence).

V gene TRBV6-1 combines with J gene TRBJ2-1; D is uncertain. Germline CDR1 is MNHNS and CDR2 is SASEGT. This CDR3 comprises 16 residues. Trimming removed 6 bases from V and 0 bases from J, with 15 bases in between. The CDR3 DNA sequence: TGTGCCAGCAGGAAGGCCCGGCCTTCCTCCTACAATGAGCAGTTCTTC. It is translated as CASRKARPSSYNEQFF.

This clonotype was seen a handful of times. The V call is TRBV14, the J call TRBJ1-4; the D is unclear. Trimming removed 4 bases from V and 6 bases from J, with 18 bases in between. CDR1 and CDR2 from the germline V gene are SGHDN and FVKESK. CDR3 size: 16 residues. The CDR3 loop is CASSLGVGGRHEKLFF. CDR3 DNA sequence: TGTGCCAGCAGCCTCGGGGTGGGTGGTCGGCATGAAAAACTGTTTTTT. Combining the CDR3 with reference TRBV14 and TRBJ1-4 gives the whole variable domain EAGVTQFPSHSVIEKGQTVTLRCDPISGHDNLYWYRRVMGKEIKFLLHFVKESKQDESGMPNNRFLAERTGGTYSTLKVQPAELEDSGVYFCASSLGVGGRHEKLFFGSGTQLSVL.

The V and J genes are TRBV5-1 and TRBJ2-2; 11 bases are shared with TRBD1. Germline CDR1 reads SGHRS; CDR2 reads YFSETQ. J gave up 4 bases and V 4 bases, and 9 bases lay outside the gene matches. This CDR3 has 17 residues. The CDR3 loop reads CASSSRTGTGGTGELFF. The CDR3 coding sequence is TGCGCCAGCAGCAGTAGAACCGGGACAGGGGGCACCGGGGAGCTGTTTTTT.

This clonotype was seen a few times. The rearrangement uses TRBV4-1 and TRBJ2-7, with 9 bases lining up with TRBD2. The CDR3 consists of 16 residues. J was trimmed by 1 base and V by 1 base; bases with no gene match: 5. Germline CDR1 reads MGHRA; CDR2 reads YSYEKL. CDR3 in amino acids: CASSQALAGMSYEQYF. The CDR3 DNA is TGCGCCAGCAGCCAAGCTCTAGCGGGGATGTCCTACGAGCAGTACTTC.

The chain combines TRBV5-1 with TRBJ2-1; D not resolved. The V gene's germline CDR1 is SGHRS and CDR2 YFSETQ. The CDR3 sequence is 15 residues long. V was cut by 0 bases and J by 5 bases, with 12 bases left in between. CDR3 loop: CASSLAKVVHNEQFF. The CDR3 DNA is TGCGCCAGCAGCTTGGCCAAGGTCGTCCACAATGAGCAGTTCTTC.

The sample holds a few counts of this clonotype. The chain uses TRBV7-2 and TRBJ2-7; D not certain. This CDR3 contains 13 residues. Germline CDR1 SGHTA, CDR2 FQGNSA. V was trimmed by 4 bases and J by 3 bases, leaving 10 bases between them. The CDR3 DNA follows: TGTGCCAGCAGCTCTCCGACAAACTACGAGCAGTACTTC. Its translation: CASSSPTNYEQYF.

This chain's CDR3 is CSATTSENYGYTF. Written as DNA, the CDR3 is TGCAGTGCCACGACGTCGGAAAACTATGGCTACACCTTC. V gene TRBV20-1 combines with J gene TRBJ1-2; D is unclear. CDR1 and CDR2 from the germline V gene are DFQATT and SNEGSKA (reference sequence). V shed 6 bases and J shed 2 bases, with 13 bases lying between them. The CDR3 is made up of 13 amino acids.

V usage is TRBV6-2 or TRBV6-3 and J usage is TRBJ2-1; the match to TRBD2 covers 13 bases. Germline CDR1 MNHEY, CDR2 SVGEGT. There are 18 residues in the CDR3. The V segment lost 0 bases and the J segment 4 bases; nucleotides outside the gene matches: 6. CDR3 nucleotides: TGTGCCAGCAGTTACTCAAGGACTAGCGGGGGTATTTACAATGAGCAGTTCTTC. This translates into CASSYSRTSGGIYNEQFF.

Notes on this clonotype: A read error is possible here, since a much larger clone lies one base away. The V and J genes are TRBV10-3 and TRBJ2-4; 8 bases align to TRBD1. The J call may be mistaken, given a closer DNA end match to TRBJ2-7. The CDR3 sequence is 12 residues long. Germline-derived CDR1 and CDR2 are ENHRY and SYGVKD. The CDR3 sequence is CAIGSTGGEQYF. CDR3 bases: TGTGCCATCGGATCCACAGGGGGCGAGCAGTACTTC.

The genes are TRBV10-3 and TRBJ1-2, with a possible D match to TRBD1 (5 bases). V was cut by 8 bases and J by 0 bases, with 13 bases left in between. Germline V gene data show CDR1 as ENHRY and CDR2 as SYGVKD. This CDR3 contains 14 residues. The CDR3 sequence is CAIGGEGTNYGYTF. CDR3 coding DNA: TGTGCCATCGGGGGGGAGGGAACTAACTATGGCTACACCTTC.

This clonotype was detected only a few times. V gene TRBV14 combines with J gene TRBJ2-3; no clear D. This CDR3 region has 14 residues. Germline CDR1 reads SGHDN; CDR2 reads FVKESK. The V end was cut by 4 bases, the J end by 5 bases, with 13 bases between. DNA for the CDR3: TGTGCCAGCAGCCGAGTCATTGGTGTAGATACGCAGTATTTT. As protein: CASSRVIGVDTQYF.

This clonotype was seen only a few times. The genes are TRBV24-1 and TRBJ1-5; no definite D call. The V gene's germline CDR1 is KGHDR and CDR2 SFDVKD. Trimming left V 5 bases short and J 3 bases short, with 7 bases between. The CDR3 extends over 13 amino acids. The CDR3 sequence: CATSGGNNQPQHF. The CDR3, as DNA: TGTGCCACCAGTGGGGGAAACAATCAGCCCCAGCATTTT.

With respect to this clonotype: A much larger clone lies a single base off, so this may be a read error. This chain connects TRBV27 to TRBJ1-2, with 8 bases aligning to TRBD1. The V gene's germline CDR1 is MNHEY and CDR2 SMNVEV (reference sequence). V shed 4 bases and J 3 bases; nucleotides not matched to a gene: 1. The CDR3 sequence is 13 residues long. The CDR3 DNA follows: TGTGCCAGCAGTTGGACAGGGTACTATGGCTACACCTTC. Protein: CASSWTGYYGYTF.

This chain joins TRBV2 and TRBJ2-7; 7 bases are shared with TRBD1. Germline CDR1 and CDR2: SNHLY and FYNNEI. The CDR3 consists of 12 residues. V gave up 6 bases and J gave up 11 bases; unmatched junction bases: 10. The CDR3 spells CASRDHRGSKYF. CDR3 nucleotide sequence: TGTGCCAGCAGAGACCACAGGGGTTCTAAGTACTTC. Looking up the rest from reference TRBV2 and TRBJ2-7 gives the full variable domain: EPEVTQTPSHQVTQMGQEVILRCVPISNHLYFYWYRQILGQKVEFLVSFYNNEISEKSEIFDDQFSVERPDGSNFTLKIRSTKLEDSAMYFCASRDHRGSKYFGPGTRLTVT.

This clonotype was counted between two and nine times. The rearrangement joins TRBV5-1 to TRBJ2-3; possibly TRBD1 for D (6 bases). This CDR3 is 15 amino acids long. With 0 bases removed from V and 4 bases from J, the gap between germline ends came to 12 bases. Germline loops: CDR1 SGHRS, CDR2 YFSETQ. The CDR3 here is CASSLDGRGSDTQYF. CDR3 sequence (DNA): TGCGCCAGCAGCTTGGACGGCAGGGGATCAGATACGCAGTATTTT.

This rearrangement joins TRBV30 to TRBJ2-7; D gene ambiguous. The V and J ends lost 0 bases and 4 bases respectively, with 10 bases between them. The germline V gene encodes CDR1 GTSNPN and CDR2 SVGIG (reference sequence). The CDR3 has 13 amino acids. CDR3 sequence reads: CAWSVSGRYEQYF. In DNA, the CDR3 is TGTGCCTGGAGTGTCTCAGGCCGGTACGAGCAGTACTTC.

The V gene is TRBV28, the J gene TRBJ1-1; 8 bases are a match to TRBD1. This CDR3 spans 11 amino acids. The V segment lost 8 bases and the J segment 8 bases; nucleotides outside the gene matches: 4. Germline V gene sequence: CDR1 MDHEN, CDR2 SYDVKM. The CDR3 DNA reads TGTGCCAGCGGACAGGGACGGGAAGCTTTCTTT. Its protein product is CASGQGREAFF.

As DNA, the CDR3 is TGTGCCAGCAGGTCAACACGACAGGGTAAGGGCGAGCAGTACTTC. Protein sequence: CASRSTRQGKGEQYF. This chain connects TRBV12-3 or TRBV12-4 to TRBJ2-7; TRBD1 aligns across 7 bases. The CDR3 spans 15 residues. The V segment lost 6 bases and the J segment 6 bases; nucleotides outside the gene matches: 14.